The 3 T cell receptor beta chains in this list originate from one sample, sequenced in a study of control samples from healthy donors and cancer patients. TCRdb's copy holds only in-frame clones and misses some; the assay was immunoSEQ multiplex PCR. In the table there are approximately 170,000 clones, roughly 92% of which are singletons. Sequenced sample: blood. These receptors came from a woman under 40 in good health.

The CDR3: CASSLVKGAGNTEAFF. The CDR3 DNA reads TGTGCCAGCAGTCTGGTGAAGGGGGCGGGAAACACTGAAGCTTTCTTT. The J gene is TRBJ1-1, the V gene TRBV28; 7 nucleotides line up with TRBD1. With V trimmed by 5 bases and J by 2 bases, 11 bases remained unmatched. The germline CDR1 and CDR2 sequences are MDHEN and SYDVKM. The CDR3 has 16 amino acids.

The CDR3 loop reads CATLFQGYEQYF. The CDR3 coding sequence is TGTGCCACCCTATTCCAGGGTTACGAGCAGTACTTC. The chain links TRBV5-8 to TRBJ2-7; D perhaps matches TRBD1 (5 bases). The V end was cut by 9 bases, the J end by 4 bases, with 14 bases between. Looked up from germline, CDR1 is SGHTS and CDR2 is YDEGEE. The CDR3 contains 12 residues.

The rearrangement uses TRBV19 and TRBJ1-3, with no clear D. Germline V CDR1 and CDR2: LNHDA, SQIVND (reference sequence). V lost 2 bases and J 2 bases, leaving 10 bases between the germline ends. This CDR3 is 15 amino acids long. CDR3 in DNA: TGTGCCAGTAGTATAAGGCGTGAAGCTGGAAACACCATATATTTT. This gives the protein CASSIRREAGNTIYF.